This T cell receptor beta chain was documented in a study of T cells in Graves' hyperthyroidism and ophthalmopathy. Reasons for excluding patients were uncontrolled infection, other autoimmune disease, pregnancy or lactation. Diagnoses used clinical symptoms, serum thyroxine and TRAb, thyroid ultrasound and orbital computed tomography. Amplification yielded TCR beta CDR3 regions, with RNA transcripts as the source. HTBI primers were employed in a first-round RT-PCR of the TCR CDR3. MiXCR was run by TCRdb on the multiplex PCR reads, yielding one entry per CDR3 protein. The sample shows approximately 600,000 distinct CDR3 sequences, 12% to 15% of them seen only once. Whole-study results and caveats: A 13 V-J model separated ophthalmopathy from stable hyperthyroidism. Ophthalmopathy, which appeared later, was predicted by the model a median about 6 months before onset.

This clonotype was recorded many times. Its antigen is unknown. The germline CDR1 and CDR2 sequences are LGHDT and YNNKEL (reference sequence). With 4 bases clipped from V and 4 bases from J, the junction kept 7 bases outside the gene matches. The CDR3 has 16 amino acids. Input material: blood. The V and J genes are TRBV3-1 and TRBJ2-7; 13 bases align to TRBD2. The clonotype was recovered from a woman aged 18-29 years with Graves' ophthalmopathy. CDR3 in amino acids: CASSPPGLAGWYEQYF. CDR3 in DNA: TGTGCCAGCAGCCCACCGGGACTAGCGGGATGGTACGAGCAGTACTTC.